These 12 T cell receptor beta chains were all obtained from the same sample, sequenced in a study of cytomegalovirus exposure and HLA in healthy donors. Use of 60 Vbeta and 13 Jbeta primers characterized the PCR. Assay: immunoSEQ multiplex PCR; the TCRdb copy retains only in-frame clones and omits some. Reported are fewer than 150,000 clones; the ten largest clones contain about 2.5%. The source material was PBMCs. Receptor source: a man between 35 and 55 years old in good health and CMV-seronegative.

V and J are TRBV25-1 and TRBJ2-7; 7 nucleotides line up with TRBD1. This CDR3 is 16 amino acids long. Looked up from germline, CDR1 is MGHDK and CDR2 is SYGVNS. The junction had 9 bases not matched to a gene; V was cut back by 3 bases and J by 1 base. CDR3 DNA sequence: TGTGCCAGCAGTGACTGGGCAGGGGGAGTTTCCTACGAGCAGTACTTC. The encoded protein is CASSDWAGGVSYEQYF.

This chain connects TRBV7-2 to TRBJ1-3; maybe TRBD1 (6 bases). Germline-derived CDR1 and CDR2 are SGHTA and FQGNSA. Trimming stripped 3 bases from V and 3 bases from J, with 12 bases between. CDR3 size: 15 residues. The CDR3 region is CASSFGGAVGNTIYF. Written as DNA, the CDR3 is TGTGCCAGCAGCTTTGGGGGGGCGGTTGGAAACACCATATATTTT.

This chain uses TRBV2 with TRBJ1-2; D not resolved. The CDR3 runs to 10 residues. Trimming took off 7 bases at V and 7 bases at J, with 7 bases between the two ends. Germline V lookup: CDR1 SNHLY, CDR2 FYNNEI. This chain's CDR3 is CASMGGGYTF. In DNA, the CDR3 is TGTGCCAGCATGGGAGGTGGCTACACCTTC.

CDR3 sequence: CASSQDRSGGAKTQYF. The CDR3 nucleotides are TGCGCCAGCAGCCAAGATCGGTCAGGGGGCGCGAAGACCCAGTACTTC. J is TRBJ2-5 and V is TRBV4-3; 8 bases are shared with TRBD1. The germline CDR1 and CDR2 sequences are LGHNA and YSLEER. V was pared by 0 bases and J by 6 bases, with 9 bases of the junction left unmatched. The CDR3 runs to 16 residues.

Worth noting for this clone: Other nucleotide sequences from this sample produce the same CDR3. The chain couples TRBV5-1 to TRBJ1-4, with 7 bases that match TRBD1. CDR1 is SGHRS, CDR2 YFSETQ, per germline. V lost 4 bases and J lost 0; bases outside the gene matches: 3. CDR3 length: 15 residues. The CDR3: CASSLGGSTNEKLFF. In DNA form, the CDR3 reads TGCGCCAGCAGCCTAGGGGGCTCAACTAATGAAAAACTGTTTTTT.

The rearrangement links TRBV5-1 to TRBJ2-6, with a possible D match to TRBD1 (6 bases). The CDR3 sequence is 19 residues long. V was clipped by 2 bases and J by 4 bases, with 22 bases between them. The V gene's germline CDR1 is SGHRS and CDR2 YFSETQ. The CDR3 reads CASSFLMTGGTSGANVLTF. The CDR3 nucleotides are TGCGCCAGCAGCTTCTTGATGACAGGTGGTACCTCAGGGGCCAACGTCCTGACTTTC.

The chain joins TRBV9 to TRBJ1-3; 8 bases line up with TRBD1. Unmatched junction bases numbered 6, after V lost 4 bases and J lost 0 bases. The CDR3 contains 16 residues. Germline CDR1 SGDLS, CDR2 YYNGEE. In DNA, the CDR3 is TGTGCCAGCAGCACCGGACAGGGTTTCTCTGGAAACACCATATATTTT. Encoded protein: CASSTGQGFSGNTIYF.

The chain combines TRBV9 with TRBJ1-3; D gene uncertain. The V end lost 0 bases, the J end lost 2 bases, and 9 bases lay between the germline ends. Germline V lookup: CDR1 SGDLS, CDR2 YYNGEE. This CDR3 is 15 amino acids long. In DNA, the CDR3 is TGTGCCAGCAGCGTAGAAAGCAGGACTGGAAACACCATATATTTT. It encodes CASSVESRTGNTIYF.

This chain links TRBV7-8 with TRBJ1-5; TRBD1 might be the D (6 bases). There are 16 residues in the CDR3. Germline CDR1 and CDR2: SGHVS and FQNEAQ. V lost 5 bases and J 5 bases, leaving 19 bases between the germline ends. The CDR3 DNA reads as TGTGCCAGCAGCGATACAGCGCGGACAGTTCATCAGCCCCAGCATTTT. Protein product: CASSDTARTVHQPQHF.

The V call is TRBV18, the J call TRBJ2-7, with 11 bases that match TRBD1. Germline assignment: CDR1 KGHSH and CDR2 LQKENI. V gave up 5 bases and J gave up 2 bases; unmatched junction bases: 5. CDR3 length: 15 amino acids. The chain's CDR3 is CASSTGTGGPYEQYF. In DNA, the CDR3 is TGTGCCAGCTCAACCGGGACAGGGGGTCCCTACGAGCAGTACTTC.

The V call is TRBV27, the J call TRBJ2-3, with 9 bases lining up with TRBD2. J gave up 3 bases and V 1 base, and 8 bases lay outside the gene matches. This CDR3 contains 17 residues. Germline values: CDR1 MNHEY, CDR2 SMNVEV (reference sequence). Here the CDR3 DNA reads TGTGCCAGCAGTTTATTCAGACTAGCGGAGGGGACAGATACGCAGTATTTT. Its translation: CASSLFRLAEGTDTQYF.

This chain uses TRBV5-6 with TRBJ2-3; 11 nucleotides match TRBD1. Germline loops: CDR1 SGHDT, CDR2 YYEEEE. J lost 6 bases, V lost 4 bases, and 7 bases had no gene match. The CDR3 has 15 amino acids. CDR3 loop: CASSTGTGGRDTQYF. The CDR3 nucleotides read TGTGCCAGCAGCACCGGGACAGGGGGGAGGGATACGCAGTATTTT.